The sequence of this T cell receptor (beta chain) was determined in a study of T cells in Graves' hyperthyroidism and ophthalmopathy (dated by TCRdb to between 2018 and 2020). At the level of the whole study: Peripheral blood samples were taken at initial diagnosis, before any treatment was given. A discovery cohort of roughly 100 patients, 43 with Graves' ophthalmopathy and about 58 with stable Graves' hyperthyroidism, was used to find distinguishing TCR V-J signatures. The study also compared thyroid tissue and blood T-cell repertoires from over 5 Graves' hyperthyroidism patients. Whether ophthalmopathy could be predicted prospectively was tested in an independent validation cohort made up of under 20 hyperthyroidism patients plus 17 patients who later progressed to ophthalmopathy. The 100 discovery patients were randomly split 7:3 into training and test sets. The paper describes TCR Vbeta CDR3 sequencing of about 140 peripheral blood samples, made up of 43 ophthalmopathy patients, around 78 hyperthyroidism patients and roughly 17 progressor patients. Following sampling, methimazole starting at 30 mg daily was given to hyperthyroidism patients, and high-dose intravenous methylprednisolone was given to ophthalmopathy patients.

Stable Graves' hyperthyroidism was defined as the absence of progression to ophthalmopathy over 18 months of follow-up. Hyperthyroidism patients were newly diagnosed, with disease duration under 2 months, and aged 18 to 65 years. The study excluded patients with uncontrolled infections, other autoimmune diseases, pregnancy or lactation. Clinical symptoms, serum thyroxine and TRAb, thyroid ultrasound, and orbital computed tomography formed the basis for the diagnoses. PBMCs were isolated from 7.5 to 10 ml of fresh peripheral blood by Ficoll-Paque density gradient centrifugation. Total RNA was extracted using Trizol reagent, and RNA quality was assessed on an Agilent 2100 Bioanalyzer. This clonotype was recorded a few times. Its antigen has not been determined. The input lacks base qualities; no much larger clone sits a single base away. Results and caveats for the whole study, not just this receptor: Most expanded thyroid clonotypes (frequency above 0.001) were also found in blood, which suggests that blood repertoires may mirror thyroid immune responses. Ophthalmopathy was separated from stable hyperthyroidism by a 13 V-J signature model, with 87.88% sensitivity and just over 81% specificity obtained in cross-validation and 80%/75% obtained in testing. In validation, the model predicted progression to ophthalmopathy with approximately 71% sensitivity and about 73% specificity, a median of 6.5 months before onset. No statistical method was used to set the sample size in advance, and investigators knew the group allocation.

The TCR beta CDR3 regions were amplified from RNA transcripts. The first round of RT-PCR for the TCR CDR3 was performed with the HTBI primer set and the Qiagen OneStep RT-PCR kit. A second multiplex PCR round built the libraries, followed by size selection and purification. Libraries were sequenced paired-end with 100 bp reads on an Illumina HiSeq2000. The published analysis was carried out like this. SOAPnuke was used to process the raw data, throwing out any read that contained adapters or uncalled bases, had a mean Phred below 15, or lacked an exact constant-primer or identifier match. COPE v1.2.5 was used to merge high-quality paired reads, and clonotypes were defined as unique nucleotide sequences. MiTCR v1.1 was used to align clonotypes to the IMGT TRBV, TRBD and TRBJ reference segments. The analysis was restricted to V-J combinations with a frequency above 0.0001, which together covered 99% to 99.2% of the repertoires. A TCS score was defined as the ratio between F50 (clonal expansion) and ExV (chaos), using BLOSUM62-based TCRdist between CDR3 peptides within each V-J. Welch's t-statistics and random forest reduced 500 to 650 V-J features to 13, which were used in a naive Bayes classifier (R e1071). TCRdb trimmed public reads at Q25 via fastp, called clones via MiXCR and kept in-frame beta chains. For every CDR3 protein sequence, its rows merge into one entry that carries the most common genes and DNA. In this record, the V and J calls reflect TCRdb's handling and not the investigators' own analysis. Counted in this sample were a few hundred thousand distinct CDR3 sequences; around 16% of them appeared once. 44% of the sample rests with the top ten.

The CDR3 covers 13 residues, taking in both the cysteine and the phenylalanine. The entry retains the CDR3 DNA only, 39 bases that are in frame from base 1. CDR1 MNHEY and CDR2 SMNVEV were looked up in the germline V gene (reference sequence). V sheds 4 bases and J sheds 2 bases, leaving 9 bases between their ends. This clonotype originated in a man in his forties or fifties with Graves' hyperthyroidism. Sequenced input: blood. The chain links TRBV27 with TRBJ2-7, with the D gene call left open. The bases are TGTGCCAGCAGTTGGGCACGGCCCTACGAGCAGTACTTC. This encodes CASSWARPYEQYF.